The present entry profiles one T cell receptor (beta chain) with its context. The antigen remains unidentified. The entry originates in a study of T cell responses to AZD1222 COVID-19 vaccine. The assay was immunoSEQ multiplex PCR, and TCRdb's table has in-frame clones only and misses some. The sample lists fewer than 150,000 clones; around nine tenths were seen once. Trimming cost V 3 bases and J 3 bases, with 8 bases left between them. Per the germline V gene, CDR1 is MNHEY and CDR2 is SMNVEV (reference sequence). This CDR3 spans 13 amino acids. Study-wide results and caveats: Baseline seropositivity occurred in only a handful of AZD1222 recipients. With two AZD1222 doses given, Spike-specific TCR breadth and depth both rose.

The chain employs TRBV27 and TRBJ1-1, with D tentatively TRBD1 (5 bases). The sequence derives from an adult who received the AZD1222 COVID-19 vaccine. The specimen comprised peripheral blood, sampled 28 days after the second AZD1222 dose. The CDR3 here is CASSFGGYTEAFF. The CDR3 coding sequence is TGTGCCAGCAGTTTCGGGGGGTACACTGAAGCTTTCTTT.